This T cell receptor beta chain was observed in a study of cytomegalovirus exposure and HLA in healthy donors. Study background: Of over 350 genotyped donors, 81% grouped in the Caucasian-associated ancestry cluster.

Study outcomes and limitations: Later analysis identified a missense DCLRE1C variant that was linked to TCR beta V- and J-gene trimming. Excluded: some indistinguishable V segments such as TRBV6-2 and TRBV6-3.

The primer mix had 60 Vbeta and 13 Jbeta primers. Sequencing used immunoSEQ multiplex PCR; TCRdb keeps in-frame clones, though not all of them. The data show roughly 140,000 clones, roughly 80% seen once. Notes on this clone: Its antigen remains unknown.

The CDR3 has 13 residues. The germline V gene has CDR1 SGHDT and CDR2 YYEEEE. The V segment lost 5 bases and the J segment 5 bases; nucleotides outside the gene matches: 4. The sequence derives from a man between 35 and 55 years old in good health and CMV-seropositive. Sequenced: PBMCs. The rearrangement uses TRBV5-6 and TRBJ2-1; 7 bases line up with TRBD2. The CDR3 DNA reads as TGTGCCAGCAGTCCAGGGACTAACAATGAGCAGTTCTTC. It yields the protein CASSPGTNNEQFF.